A selection of T cell receptor beta chains follows, all from one sample in a study of T cell changes during pregnancy in multiple sclerosis. Only in-frame clones appear in the TCRdb table, and some are missing; sequencing was by immunoSEQ multiplex PCR. Altogether about 77,000 clones are present, about 91% being singletons, with the ten largest covering under 2.5%. Sample: peripheral blood, taken before pregnancy. These receptors were taken from a female donor with multiple sclerosis, enrolled in a pregnancy study. The CDR3 runs from the conserved cysteine through the conserved F or W. The D gene is left open where the match is weak. The size of a clone is reported for some rows only, either as once, few or many, or as a class for expanded clones.

D | J | V | size | CDR3 | DNA
. | TRBJ1-2 | TRBV4-1 | . | CASSQVRQSYGYTF | TGCGCCAGCAGCCAAGTGAGACAGAGCTATGGCTACACCTTC
. | TRBJ2-7 | TRBV6-1 | . | CASSETGNTYYEQYF | TGTGCCAGCAGTGAAACGGGAAACACCTACTACGAGCAGTACTTC
. | TRBJ1-2 | TRBV28 | . | CASIEEVGWVSGYTF | TGTGCCAGCATCGAGGAGGTGGGATGGGTGAGTGGCTACACCTTC
. | TRBJ2-5 | TRBV7-9 | . | CASSQGRETQYF | TGTGCCAGCAGCCAGGGGCGGGAGACCCAGTACTTC
TRBD2 | TRBJ2-3 | TRBV29-1 | . | CSVGAAGILDTQYF | TGCAGCGTTGGGGCAGCGGGGATTCTAGATACGCAGTATTTT
TRBD1 | TRBJ2-1 | TRBV12-5 | . | CASGPHRGQGAYYYNEQFF | TGTGCTAGTGGGCCCCACCGGGGTCAGGGGGCCTATTACTACAATGAGCAGTTCTTC
TRBD2 | TRBJ2-7 | TRBV7-2 | . | CASSSWTSGAYEQYF | TGTGCCAGCAGCTCCTGGACTAGCGGGGCATACGAGCAGTACTTC
TRBD2 | TRBJ2-3 | TRBV29-1 | . | CSTETSGGPDTQYF | TGCAGCACTGAGACTAGCGGAGGTCCGGATACGCAGTATTTT
TRBD1 | TRBJ1-2 | TRBV4-3 | . | CASSQGGQINYGYTF | TGCGCCAGCAGCCAAGGGGGACAGATTAACTATGGCTACACCTTC
TRBD1 | TRBJ2-4 | TRBV5-4 | few | CASSPGDRGYNIQYF | TGTGCCAGCAGCCCGGGGGACAGGGGCTATAACATTCAGTACTTC
TRBD1 | TRBJ2-7 | TRBV19 | . | CASRSTGDGDEQYF | TGTGCCAGTCGGTCGACAGGGGATGGCGACGAGCAGTACTTC
TRBD2 | TRBJ2-1 | TRBV27 | . | CASSVMTAGGGQFF | TGTGCCAGCAGCGTCATGACGGCGGGGGGTGGGCAGTTCTTC
. | TRBJ2-3 | TRBV4-3 | . | CASSHGLRTDTQYF | TGCGCCAGCAGCCACGGACTTCGCACAGATACGCAGTATTTT
. | TRBJ2-7 | TRBV19 | . | CASSMRQTTYEQYF | TGTGCCAGTAGTATGCGTCAGACAACCTACGAGCAGTACTTC
. | TRBJ2-3 | TRBV5-4 | . | CASSLEWRTSTDTQYF | TGTGCCAGCAGCTTGGAGTGGCGGACTAGCACAGATACGCAGTATTTT
. | TRBJ2-7 | TRBV7-9 | . | CASSLHSGDSYEQYF | TGTGCCAGCAGCTTGCACTCAGGGGACTCCTACGAGCAGTACTTC
TRBD1 | TRBJ2-7 | TRBV18 | few | CASSPSDRGGYEQYF | TGTGCCAGCTCACCTTCGGACAGGGGAGGCTACGAGCAGTACTTC
. | TRBJ2-7 | TRBV5-5 | . | CASSPTRQISYEQYF | TGTGCCAGCAGCCCCACCCGACAGATCTCCTACGAGCAGTACTTC
TRBD2 | TRBJ2-6 | TRBV4-3 | . | CASSPGLSSGANVLTF | TGCGCCAGCAGCCCGGGACTAAGCTCTGGGGCCAACGTCCTGACTTTC
TRBD1 | TRBJ1-6 | TRBV29-1 | . | CSAQGARSPLHF | TGCAGCGCCCAGGGGGCCCGGTCACCCCTCCACTTT
. | TRBJ1-1 | TRBV4-1 | once | CASSPPSGRMNTEAFF | TGCGCCAGCAGCCCTCCGAGTGGGAGGATGAACACTGAAGCTTTCTTT
. | TRBJ2-7 | TRBV4-1 | . | CASSQDYSSPTYEQYF | TGCGCCAGCAGCCAAGATTATAGCAGCCCGACGTACGAGCAGTACTTC